What follows are 29 T cell receptor beta chains derived from one specimen sequenced in a study of response to subunit inactivated influenza vaccine. A single record per CDR3 protein comes from TCRdb applying MiXCR to the RT-PCR reads. The profile shows hundreds of thousands of distinct CDR3 sequences, 14% of them singletons. Material: PBMCs from blood, obtained approximately 15 days before vaccination. These receptors all stem from a man between 45 and 60 years old who received an inactivated influenza vaccine.

The chain has TRBV6-1 and TRBJ1-6; a weak D match, TRBD1 (6 bases). Germline CDR1 reads MNHNS; CDR2 reads SASEGT. The CDR3 spans 14 residues. V shed 4 bases and J shed 5 bases, with 9 bases lying between them. CDR3: CASSADSDNSPLHF. The CDR3 region has the DNA TGTGCCAGCAGTGCGGACAGTGATAATTCACCCCTCCACTTT.

The chain is built from TRBV5-4 and TRBJ2-7, with TRBD2 as a possible D gene (5 bases). The CDR3 extends over 14 amino acids. V was clipped by 3 bases and J by 3 bases, with 13 bases between them. The V gene's germline CDR1 is SGHNT and CDR2 YYREEE (reference sequence). The CDR3 is CASSSVGAHYEQYF. The CDR3 region has the DNA TGTGCCAGCAGCTCCGTGGGAGCGCACTACGAGCAGTACTTC.

This clonotype was seen at least ten times. The chain uses TRBV7-9 and TRBJ2-1, with D possibly matching TRBD1 (5 bases). V was clipped by 4 bases and J by 10 bases, with 17 bases between them. CDR3 length: 14 residues. The germline gives CDR1 SEHNR, CDR2 FQNEAQ (reference sequence). The CDR3 region has the DNA TGTGCCAGCAGCTCATTAGGGGTCGGGCAGGAGCAGTTCTTC. Residues: CASSSLGVGQEQFF.

The gene calls are TRBV9 and TRBJ2-5; D is possibly TRBD1 or TRBD2 (5 bases each). The V and J ends lost 0 bases and 9 bases respectively, with 12 bases between them. The CDR3 contains 13 residues. Per the germline V gene, CDR1 is SGDLS and CDR2 is YYNGEE. CDR3 sequence: CASSVANRGAQYF. CDR3 nucleotide sequence: TGTGCCAGCAGCGTAGCGAACCGAGGGGCCCAGTACTTC.

This clonotype was seen more than once but under ten times. V usage is TRBV15 and J usage is TRBJ2-3; D is perhaps TRBD2 (6 bases). V dropped 4 bases and J dropped 4 bases, with 12 bases sitting between them. This CDR3 is built from 14 residues. In germline, CDR1 is LNHNV, CDR2 YYDKDF (reference sequence). CDR3 nucleotides: TGTGCCACCAGCAAGGGACTGAAGGCAGATACGCAGTATTTT. Protein sequence: CATSKGLKADTQYF.

The chain uses TRBV6-1 and TRBJ1-4; tentative D call: TRBD1 (6 bases). This CDR3 contains 15 residues. Germline values: CDR1 MNHNS, CDR2 SASEGT. V was clipped by 4 bases and J by 8 bases, with 17 bases between them. The CDR3 bases are TGTGCCAGCAGTGGTACAGGGAGTGATCGGGAAAAACTGTTTTTT. Its translation: CASSGTGSDREKLFF.

At least ten counts were recorded for this clonotype. The gene calls are TRBV7-8 and TRBJ2-7, with TRBD2 identical over 7 bases. With 4 bases clipped from V and 2 bases from J, the junction kept 5 bases outside the gene matches. CDR1 is SGHVS, CDR2 FQNEAQ, per germline. The CDR3 is 14 amino acids. The CDR3 DNA reads TGTGCCAGCAGCTACCTAGCGGATCCCTACGAGCAGTACTTC. It codes for CASSYLADPYEQYF.

As DNA, the CDR3 is TGTGCCAGCAGTCCGACTGAGGGGTCCCAGCCCCAGCATTTT. Translation: CASSPTEGSQPQHF. The chain has TRBV27 and TRBJ1-5; the D gene is possibly TRBD1 (5 bases). The CDR3 length is 14 residues. CDR1 is MNHEY and CDR2 is SMNVEV in the germline V gene (reference sequence). Trimming removed 5 bases at V and 7 bases at J, with 15 bases between.

This clonotype was seen more than once but under ten times. The chain uses TRBV18 and TRBJ2-1; 9 nucleotides match TRBD1. Germline-derived CDR1 and CDR2 are KGHSH and LQKENI. Unmatched junction bases numbered 5, after V lost 2 bases and J lost 0 bases. The CDR3 spans 17 residues. This CDR3 reads CASSPAGQGTSYNEQFF. The CDR3 DNA reads TGTGCCAGCTCACCAGCAGGACAGGGGACCTCCTACAATGAGCAGTTCTTC.

This clonotype was counted at least ten times. V usage is TRBV10-3 and J usage is TRBJ2-7; D assignment may be TRBD1 or TRBD2 (6 bases each). From germline, CDR1 is ENHRY and CDR2 SYGVKD. V lost 8 bases and J 6 bases, leaving 11 bases between the germline ends. The CDR3 extends over 11 amino acids. CDR3 amino acids: CAISRGGEQYF. The CDR3 bases are TGTGCCATCTCCAGGGGAGGCGAGCAGTACTTC.

The chain is built from TRBV20-1 and TRBJ2-2; TRBD2 is a possible D gene (6 bases). V lost 7 bases to trimming and J lost 4 bases, with 16 bases between them. The CDR3 is 14 amino acids. Looked up from germline, CDR1 is DFQATT and CDR2 is SNEGSKA (reference sequence). In nucleotides, the CDR3 is TGCAGTGTCCCGAGGGTTAGCGGCACCGGGGAGCTGTTTTTT. Its protein is CSVPRVSGTGELFF.

This clonotype was counted between two and nine times. The V and J genes are TRBV3-1 and TRBJ2-2; 10 bases line up with TRBD2. The CDR3 has 18 residues. With 0 bases clipped from V and 3 bases from J, the junction kept 7 bases outside the gene matches. Per germline, CDR1 LGHDT and CDR2 YNNKEL (reference sequence). CDR3 nucleotides: TGTGCCAGCAGCCAAGATGTTCGTCTAGCGGGGGACACCGGGGAGCTGTTTTTT. Encoded protein: CASSQDVRLAGDTGELFF.

The chain carries TRBV7-8 and TRBJ1-1; D gene ambiguous. Germline CDR1 is SGHVS and CDR2 is FQNEAQ. CDR3 length: 12 residues. V lost 5 bases and J 10 bases, leaving 14 bases between the germline ends. The CDR3 DNA reads as TGTGCCAGCAGCCCCCGAGGGATGGCAGCTTTCTTT. It codes for CASSPRGMAAFF.

V gene TRBV4-2 combines with J gene TRBJ2-7; D perhaps matches TRBD2 (5 bases). This CDR3 has 16 amino acids. V was cut by 1 base and J by 0 bases, with 13 bases left in between. Germline V gene lookup returns CDR1 LGHNA and CDR2 YNFKEQ. CDR3 sequence (DNA): TGTGCCAGCAGCCAAGGAGGGCCCCTGAGCTCCTACGAGCAGTACTTC. Its translation is CASSQGGPLSSYEQYF.

The V and J genes are TRBV12-5 and TRBJ2-1; D unclear. CDR3 length equals 15 residues. Germline CDR1 is LGHNT and CDR2 is FRNRAP. V lost 6 bases and J 6 bases, leaving 18 bases between the germline ends. This CDR3 reads CASGRAPVSINEQFF. As DNA, the CDR3 is TGTGCTAGTGGGCGTGCACCGGTTTCAATCAATGAGCAGTTCTTC.

The gene calls are TRBV6-2 or TRBV6-3 and TRBJ2-5; unclear D gene. This CDR3 has 12 residues. V was pared by 0 bases and J by 9 bases, with 8 bases between. Germline V gives CDR1 MNHEY, CDR2 SVGEGT. Here the CDR3 DNA reads TGTGCCAGCAGTTACTCGATGGGGTCCCAGTACTTC. This encodes CASSYSMGSQYF.

This clonotype came up a few times. The chain couples TRBV15 to TRBJ2-7; D is ambiguous. Germline loops: CDR1 LNHNV, CDR2 YYDKDF (reference sequence). Trimming took off 5 bases at V and 0 bases at J, with 11 bases between the two ends. This CDR3 is 14 amino acids long. CDR3 region: CATSGATSSYEQYF. CDR3 DNA: TGTGCCACCAGCGGAGCCACAAGCTCCTACGAGCAGTACTTC.

A few counts support this clonotype. The gene calls are TRBV12-3 or TRBV12-4 and TRBJ2-1, with TRBD2 identical over 14 bases. V was pared by 2 bases and J by 9 bases, with 3 bases of the junction left unmatched. This CDR3 spans 15 amino acids. CDR3 sequence: CASSLQTSGRGEQFF. CDR3 bases: TGTGCCAGCAGTTTACAGACTAGCGGGAGGGGTGAGCAGTTCTTC.

The chain joins TRBV11-2 to TRBJ2-7; D not certain. This CDR3 comprises 14 residues. The V gene lost 4 bases and the J gene lost 5 bases, with 15 bases spanning the gap. In germline, CDR1 is SGHAT, CDR2 FQNNGV. The CDR3 DNA reads TGTGCCAGCAGCTCGTATGATATGACAAACGAGCAGTACTTC. It yields the protein CASSSYDMTNEQYF. The whole variable domain, filled in from reference TRBV11-2 and TRBJ2-7, reads EAGVAQSPRYKIIEKRQSVAFWCNPISGHATLYWYQQILGQGPKLLIQFQNNGVVDDSQLPKDRFSAERLKGVDSTLKIQPAKLEDSAVYLCASSSYDMTNEQYFGPGTRLTVT.

The chain employs TRBV29-1 and TRBJ2-7; 8 bases agree with TRBD1. Germline-derived CDR1 and CDR2 are SQVTM and ANQGSEA. This CDR3 spans 12 amino acids. Trimming cost V 6 bases and J 2 bases; bases outside gene matches: 3. The CDR3 protein is CSVDRGPYEQYF. The CDR3 DNA reads TGCAGCGTCGACAGGGGTCCCTACGAGCAGTACTTC.

The chain recombines TRBV25-1 with TRBJ2-7; TRBD2 might be the D (5 bases). Germline values: CDR1 MGHDK, CDR2 SYGVNS. Trimming stripped 7 bases from V and 4 bases from J, with 14 bases between. The CDR3 sequence is 13 residues long. The CDR3 reads CASTREGRYEQYF. For the CDR3, the DNA is TGTGCCAGCACCCGAGAGGGTCGATACGAGCAGTACTTC.

V usage is TRBV5-1 and J usage is TRBJ2-1; tentative D call: TRBD1 (5 bases). The CDR3 runs to 19 residues. In germline, CDR1 is SGHRS, CDR2 YFSETQ. With 0 bases removed from V and 4 bases from J, the gap between germline ends came to 23 bases. CDR3 sequence: CASSLGPDHRSLGYNEQFF. As DNA, the CDR3 is TGCGCCAGCAGCTTGGGCCCCGACCACAGGTCTTTGGGGTACAATGAGCAGTTCTTC.

This clonotype was observed a handful of times. This sequence joins TRBV28 and TRBJ2-2; a possible D gene is TRBD2 (5 bases). The CDR3 length is 13 residues. Trimming cost V 7 bases and J 2 bases, with 8 bases left between them. Germline values: CDR1 MDHEN, CDR2 SYDVKM. The CDR3 protein is CASKPGNTGELFF. CDR3 DNA sequence: TGTGCCAGCAAGCCGGGAAACACCGGGGAGCTGTTTTTT.

The genes are TRBV6-5 and TRBJ2-5, with TRBD1 matching 8 bases. The V and J ends lost 2 bases and 0 bases, in that order; junction bases with no gene match: 2. This CDR3 comprises 15 residues. The germline gives CDR1 MNHEY, CDR2 SVGAGI. CDR3 in amino acids: CASSYDRGNQETQYF. The CDR3 bases are TGTGCCAGCAGTTACGACAGGGGTAACCAAGAGACCCAGTACTTC.

There are a few counts of this clonotype. The chain links TRBV19 to TRBJ1-6; unclear D gene. Per the germline V gene, CDR1 is LNHDA and CDR2 is SQIVND (reference sequence). V was clipped by 6 bases and J by 0 bases, with 6 bases between them. CDR3 size: 14 residues. The CDR3 here is CASRVDSYNSPLHF. In DNA, the CDR3 is TGTGCCAGTAGGGTGGACTCCTATAATTCACCCCTCCACTTT. Full variable domain (remainder filled in from reference TRBV19 and TRBJ1-6): DGGITQSPKYLFRKEGQNVTLSCEQNLNHDAMYWYRQDPGQGLRLIYYSQIVNDFQKGDIAEGYSVSREKKESFPLTVTSAQKNPTAFYLCASRVDSYNSPLHFGNGTRLTVT.

The V gene is TRBV20-1, the J gene TRBJ2-1; no definite D call. Germline-derived CDR1 and CDR2 are DFQATT and SNEGSKA (reference sequence). With 6 bases removed from V and 9 bases from J, the gap between germline ends came to 18 bases. CDR3 size: 13 residues. The CDR3 nucleotides are TGCAGTGCAAATTCCCTGGCAGAGACTGAGCAGTTCTTC. Amino acids: CSANSLAETEQFF.

This clonotype was recorded at least ten times. The J gene is TRBJ1-1, the V gene TRBV12-3 or TRBV12-4; D is undetermined. The CDR3 runs to 11 residues. V lost 6 bases and J lost 8, with 10 bases in between. The CDR3 protein is CASRDRREAFF. CDR3 DNA sequence: TGTGCCAGCAGGGATCGACGGGAAGCTTTCTTT.

This clonotype came up many times. The chain uses TRBV28 and TRBJ2-3; D is possibly TRBD2 (6 bases). V gave up 8 bases and J gave up 5 bases, with 17 bases separating them. Germline CDR1 MDHEN, CDR2 SYDVKM. The CDR3 runs to 14 residues. The CDR3 reads CASGGTESGDTQYF. CDR3 nucleotides: TGTGCCAGCGGGGGGACGGAGTCAGGAGATACGCAGTATTTT.

This clonotype was counted between two and nine times. The chain joins TRBV28 to TRBJ2-5; 8 bases line up with TRBD1. From germline, CDR1 is MDHEN and CDR2 SYDVKM. V shed 4 bases and J 5 bases; nucleotides not matched to a gene: 6. The CDR3 covers 14 residues. As DNA, the CDR3 is TGTGCCAGCAGTTCTCAGGGGGCAGCGGAGACCCAGTACTTC. This translates into CASSSQGAAETQYF.